This is a list of T cell receptor beta chains from one sample in a study of blood T cell repertoires in COVID-19. TCRdb's table, derived via immunoSEQ multiplex PCR, lists solely in-frame clones and lacks some. Here the sample spans 65,000 to 75,000 clones, 65% to 90% being singletons. Sequenced: peripheral blood. The receptors stem from a man older than 75 with acute or convalescent COVID-19. Both conserved end residues are part of each CDR3. A D gene is named only where the DNA matches it firmly. Clone size is stated in some rows and not others, as once, few, many or a class when expanded.

J: TRBJ2-5; V: TRBV5-5; size: once; D: NA; DNA: TGTGCCAGCAGCGCATTAAGGCCAGGCGAGACCCAGTACTTC; CDR3: CASSALRPGETQYF
J: TRBJ2-1; V: TRBV2; size: NA; D: TRBD2; DNA: TGTGCCAGCAGTGAGATGGGGCTAGCGGGAGGTGAGCAGTTCTTC; CDR3: CASSEMGLAGGEQFF
J: TRBJ2-3; V: TRBV14; size: NA; D: TRBD1; DNA: TGTGCCAGCAGCCGGGACAGGGGGACAGATACGCAGTATTTT; CDR3: CASSRDRGTDTQYF
J: TRBJ2-1; V: TRBV3-1/TRBV3-2; size: NA; D: TRBD1; DNA: TGTGCCAGCAGCCTTCGACAGGGGGTCTTCAATGAGCAGTTCTTC; CDR3: CASSLRQGVFNEQFF
J: TRBJ2-7; V: TRBV27; size: NA; D: TRBD1; DNA: TGTGCCAGCTCCGAGGGACAGGGGAGATACGAGCAGTACTTC; CDR3: CASSEGQGRYEQYF
J: TRBJ2-1; V: TRBV9; size: NA; D: TRBD2; DNA: TGTGCCAGCAGCGTAGAACTAGCGGGAGTGGACCCCTACAATGATGAGCAGTTCTTC; CDR3: CASSVELAGVDPYNDEQFF
J: TRBJ1-4; V: TRBV28; size: NA; D: TRBD1; DNA: TGTGCCAGCAGTTCCCAGGGGGCAAATGAAAAACTGTTTTTT; CDR3: CASSSQGANEKLFF
J: TRBJ2-3; V: TRBV18; size: NA; D: TRBD1; DNA: TGTGCCAGCTCACCTTGGACAGGGGTAATAGGCACAGATACGCAGTATTTT; CDR3: CASSPWTGVIGTDTQYF
J: TRBJ1-5; V: TRBV3-1/TRBV3-2; size: NA; D: NA; DNA: TGTGCCAGCAGCCAAGGGGTTTCGGGGAATCAGCCCCAGCATTTT; CDR3: CASSQGVSGNQPQHF
J: TRBJ1-1; V: TRBV29-1; size: NA; D: NA; DNA: TGCAGCGTTACTGCCGTTACAGAGGGCACTGAAGCTTTCTTT; CDR3: CSVTAVTEGTEAFF
J: TRBJ1-1; V: TRBV3-1/TRBV3-2; size: NA; D: TRBD1; DNA: TGTGCCAGCAGACCGTCCGACAGGGATTTAAACACTGAAGCTTTCTTT; CDR3: CASRPSDRDLNTEAFF
J: TRBJ1-1; V: TRBV12-3/TRBV12-4; size: NA; D: TRBD1; DNA: TGTGCCAGCAGATCCAACTACAGGGGAGCTTTCTTT; CDR3: CASRSNYRGAFF
J: TRBJ1-2; V: TRBV19; size: once; D: NA; DNA: TGTGCCAGTAGTCCCGGCTATGGCTACACCTTC; CDR3: CASSPGYGYTF
J: TRBJ2-5; V: TRBV7-2; size: NA; D: NA; DNA: TGTGCCAGCAGCTTAGGGAGAGGGGAGACCCAGTACTTC; CDR3: CASSLGRGETQYF
J: TRBJ1-5; V: TRBV4-3; size: few; D: NA; DNA: TGCGCCAGCAGCCAAGATTCTTCAGGGAATCAGCCCCAGCATTTT; CDR3: CASSQDSSGNQPQHF
J: TRBJ2-2; V: TRBV5-1; size: NA; D: NA; DNA: TGCGCCAGCAGCTTGGGTTGGTCGCAGCGGACGAACACCGGGGAGCTGTTTTTT; CDR3: CASSLGWSQRTNTGELFF
J: TRBJ2-5; V: TRBV5-5; size: NA; D: TRBD1; DNA: TGTGCCAGCAGCTCGAGACAGGGCGAAGAGACCCAGTACTTC; CDR3: CASSSRQGEETQYF
J: TRBJ2-7; V: TRBV9; size: NA; D: NA; DNA: TGTGCCAGCAGCACCCGGGACACCGACTACGAGCAGTACTTC; CDR3: CASSTRDTDYEQYF
J: TRBJ2-7; V: TRBV7-2; size: once; D: TRBD2; DNA: TGTGCCAGCAGCTTGGGAGCGGGGGTTTCCTACGAGCAGTACTTC; CDR3: CASSLGAGVSYEQYF
J: TRBJ1-5; V: TRBV6-1; size: NA; D: NA; DNA: TGTGCCAGCAGTGCTAAATCCGGGACACTACGTAATAGCAATCAGCCCCAGCATTTT; CDR3: CASSAKSGTLRNSNQPQHF
J: TRBJ2-1; V: TRBV6-6; size: few; D: TRBD2; DNA: TGTGCCAGCAGTCCTGGGACTAGCGGGATGAGGTACAATGAGCAGTTCTTC; CDR3: CASSPGTSGMRYNEQFF
J: TRBJ1-6; V: TRBV5-1; size: NA; D: NA; DNA: TGCGCCAGCAGCTTGGACAGGTTTAACCATTCACCCCTCCACTTT; CDR3: CASSLDRFNHSPLHF
J: TRBJ2-2; V: TRBV29-1; size: NA; D: TRBD2; DNA: TGCAGCGTCGCCCCAGCGGGATCGAGCACCGGGGAGCTGTTTTTT; CDR3: CSVAPAGSSTGELFF
J: TRBJ2-1; V: TRBV7-9; size: NA; D: TRBD2; DNA: TGTGCCAGCAGCCCCCCCGGGACTAGCAACAATGAGCAGTTCTTC; CDR3: CASSPPGTSNNEQFF
J: TRBJ2-1; V: TRBV3-1/TRBV3-2; size: NA; D: NA; DNA: TGTGCCAGCAGCCAATCCCCAGGGGTACGGGATGGGGTCTATGAGCAGTTCTTC; CDR3: CASSQSPGVRDGVYEQFF
J: TRBJ2-5; V: TRBV14; size: NA; D: NA; DNA: TGTGCCAGCGGCCAAACCCAAGAGGCCCAGTACTTC; CDR3: CASGQTQEAQYF
J: TRBJ2-7; V: TRBV6-2/TRBV6-3; size: NA; D: NA; DNA: TGTGCCAGCAGTTACGGAGCGCTTAGCTCCTACGAGCAGTACTTC; CDR3: CASSYGALSSYEQYF
J: TRBJ2-7; V: TRBV6-2/TRBV6-3; size: NA; D: NA; DNA: TGTGCCAGCAGCACCCCGGAGCCGCCGAACTACGAGCAGTACTTC; CDR3: CASSTPEPPNYEQYF
J: TRBJ1-2; V: TRBV28; size: NA; D: TRBD1; DNA: TGTGCCAGCAGCCCTATGGGGACAGGGGGCGCTTATGGCTACACCTTC; CDR3: CASSPMGTGGAYGYTF
J: TRBJ2-5; V: TRBV7-3; size: NA; D: TRBD2; DNA: TGTGCCAGCAGCCTGGTGCGCCGACTAGCGGGGGCGGGAGAGACCCAGTACTTC; CDR3: CASSLVRRLAGAGETQYF
J: TRBJ2-2; V: TRBV19; size: NA; D: TRBD1; DNA: TGTGCCAGTAGAATTAGACAGGGGTCGGACACCGGGGAGCTGTTTTTT; CDR3: CASRIRQGSDTGELFF
J: TRBJ1-1; V: TRBV12-3/TRBV12-4; size: NA; D: NA; DNA: TGTGCCAGCAGCCTGACTACGGGTATAGCTTTCTTT; CDR3: CASSLTTGIAFF
J: TRBJ1-5; V: TRBV9; size: NA; D: NA; DNA: TGTGCCAGCAGCGGGCCTTTTAATCAGCCCCAGCATTTT; CDR3: CASSGPFNQPQHF
J: TRBJ2-5; V: TRBV5-1; size: NA; D: TRBD1; DNA: TGCGCCAGCAGCCCGAGGACAGGGGGGGTCCAAGAGACCCAGTACTTC; CDR3: CASSPRTGGVQETQYF
J: TRBJ2-1; V: TRBV6-2/TRBV6-3; size: NA; D: TRBD2; DNA: TGTGCCAGCAGTTCTCTAGCGGCCTTCTCATACAATGAGCAGTTCTTC; CDR3: CASSSLAAFSYNEQFF
J: TRBJ1-1; V: TRBV19; size: NA; D: TRBD1; DNA: TGTGCCAGTAGTACGGGACAGGAACATCTTAGTGAAGCTTTCTTT; CDR3: CASSTGQEHLSEAFF
J: TRBJ2-7; V: TRBV29-1; size: NA; D: TRBD1; DNA: TGCAGCGTAGTGGGACAGTGGTACGAGCAGTACTTC; CDR3: CSVVGQWYEQYF
J: TRBJ2-2; V: TRBV9; size: NA; D: NA; DNA: TGTGCCAGCAGCGTAGGTATCGGAGGACGGGCCGGGGAGCTGTTTTTT; CDR3: CASSVGIGGRAGELFF
J: TRBJ2-3; V: TRBV27; size: NA; D: NA; DNA: TGTGCCAGCAGTTTATCGTCAGGGCTCGGGACAGATACGCAGTATTTT; CDR3: CASSLSSGLGTDTQYF
J: TRBJ1-5; V: TRBV19; size: NA; D: NA; DNA: TGTGCCAGTAGTATCCAAAGCAATCAGCCCCAGCATTTT; CDR3: CASSIQSNQPQHF
J: TRBJ2-7; V: TRBV2; size: NA; D: NA; DNA: TGTGCCAGCAGTGACGGTACGGACAGACCTCCTTACGAGCAGTACTTC; CDR3: CASSDGTDRPPYEQYF